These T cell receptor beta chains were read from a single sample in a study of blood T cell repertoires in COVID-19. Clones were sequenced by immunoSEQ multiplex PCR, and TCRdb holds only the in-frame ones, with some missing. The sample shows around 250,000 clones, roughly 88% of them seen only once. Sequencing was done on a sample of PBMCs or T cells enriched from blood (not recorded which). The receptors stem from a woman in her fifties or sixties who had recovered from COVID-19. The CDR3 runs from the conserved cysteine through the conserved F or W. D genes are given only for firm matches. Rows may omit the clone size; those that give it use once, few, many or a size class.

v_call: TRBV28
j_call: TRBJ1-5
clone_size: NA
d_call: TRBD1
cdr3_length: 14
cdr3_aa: CAVDVAGGTQPQHF
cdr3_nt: TGTGCCGTGGATGTGGCAGGGGGAACTCAGCCCCAGCATTTT

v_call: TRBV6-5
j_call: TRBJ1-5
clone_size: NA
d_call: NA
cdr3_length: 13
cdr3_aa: CASSPIVNQPQHF
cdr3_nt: TGTGCCAGCAGCCCCATTGTTAATCAGCCCCAGCATTTT

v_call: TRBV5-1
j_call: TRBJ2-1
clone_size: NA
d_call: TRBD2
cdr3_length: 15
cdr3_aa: CASSLSTSGNNEQFF
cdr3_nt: TGCGCCAGCAGCTTATCAACTAGCGGGAACAATGAGCAGTTCTTC

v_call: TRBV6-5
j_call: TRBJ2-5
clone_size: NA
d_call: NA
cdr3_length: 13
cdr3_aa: CASSLVGAETQYF
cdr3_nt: TGTGCCAGCAGTTTAGTTGGGGCGGAGACCCAGTACTTC

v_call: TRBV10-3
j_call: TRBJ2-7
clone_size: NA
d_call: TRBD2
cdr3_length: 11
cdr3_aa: CAIRAGREQYF
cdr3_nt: TGTGCCATCCGAGCGGGGCGGGAGCAGTACTTC

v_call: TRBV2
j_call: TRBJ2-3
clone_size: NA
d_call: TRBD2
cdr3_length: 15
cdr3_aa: CASRASGRSGDTQYF
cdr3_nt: TGTGCCAGCAGAGCTAGCGGGAGGAGCGGTGATACGCAGTATTTT

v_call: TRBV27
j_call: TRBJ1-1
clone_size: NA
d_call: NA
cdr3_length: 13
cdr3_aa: CAIGEREGSEAFF
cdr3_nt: TGTGCTATCGGTGAGAGGGAAGGGAGTGAAGCTTTCTTT

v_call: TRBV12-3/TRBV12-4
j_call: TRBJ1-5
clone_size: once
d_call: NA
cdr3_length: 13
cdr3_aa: CASSLGGEQPQHF
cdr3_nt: TGTGCCAGCAGTTTAGGCGGGGAGCAGCCCCAGCATTTT

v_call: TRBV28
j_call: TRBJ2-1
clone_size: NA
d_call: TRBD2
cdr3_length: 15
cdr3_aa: CASRHGTRSTNEQFF
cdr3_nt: TGTGCCAGCAGACACGGGACTAGAAGCACTAATGAGCAGTTCTTC

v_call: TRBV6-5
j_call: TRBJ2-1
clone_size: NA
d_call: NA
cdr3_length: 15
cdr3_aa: CASSYGSGYYNEQFF
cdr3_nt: TGTGCCAGCAGTTACGGAAGCGGGTATTACAATGAGCAGTTCTTC

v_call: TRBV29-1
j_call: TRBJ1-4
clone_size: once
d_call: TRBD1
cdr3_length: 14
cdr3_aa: CSVGATGANEKLFF
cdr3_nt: TGCAGCGTTGGGGCAACAGGGGCTAATGAAAAACTGTTTTTT

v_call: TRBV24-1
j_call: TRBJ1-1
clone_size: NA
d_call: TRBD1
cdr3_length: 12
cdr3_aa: CATSRQGTEAFF
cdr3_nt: TGTGCCACCAGCAGACAGGGGACTGAAGCTTTCTTT

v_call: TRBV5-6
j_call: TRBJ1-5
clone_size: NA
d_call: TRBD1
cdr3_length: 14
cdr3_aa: CASSSTGGNQPQHF
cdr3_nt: TGTGCCAGCAGCTCTACAGGGGGCAATCAGCCCCAGCATTTT

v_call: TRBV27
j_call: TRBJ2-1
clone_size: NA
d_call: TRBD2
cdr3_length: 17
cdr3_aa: CASSNGLAFRKGNEQFF
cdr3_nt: TGTGCCAGCAGTAATGGACTAGCTTTTAGAAAAGGCAATGAGCAGTTCTTC

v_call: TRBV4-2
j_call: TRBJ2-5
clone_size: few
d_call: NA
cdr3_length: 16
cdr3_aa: CASSQGTTRRQETQYF
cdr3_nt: TGTGCCAGCAGCCAAGGGACTACCAGACGCCAAGAGACCCAGTACTTC

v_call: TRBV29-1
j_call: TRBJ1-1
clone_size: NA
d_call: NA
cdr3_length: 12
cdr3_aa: CSVRGANTEAFF
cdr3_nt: TGCAGCGTCCGAGGCGCGAACACTGAAGCTTTCTTT

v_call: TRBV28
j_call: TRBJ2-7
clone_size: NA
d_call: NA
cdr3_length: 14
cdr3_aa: CASSQGDRRTEQYF
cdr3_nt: TGTGCCAGCAGCCAGGGCGACCGTCGCACCGAGCAGTACTTC

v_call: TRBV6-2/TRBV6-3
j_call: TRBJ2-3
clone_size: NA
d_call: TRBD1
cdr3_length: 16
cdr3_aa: CASSQRDRESTDTQYF
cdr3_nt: TGTGCCAGCAGTCAACGGGACAGGGAAAGCACAGATACGCAGTATTTT

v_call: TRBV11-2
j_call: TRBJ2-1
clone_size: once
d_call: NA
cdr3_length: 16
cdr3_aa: CASSLGEGEEENEQFF
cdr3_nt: TGTGCCAGCAGCTTAGGGGAGGGGGAGGAGGAAAATGAGCAGTTCTTC

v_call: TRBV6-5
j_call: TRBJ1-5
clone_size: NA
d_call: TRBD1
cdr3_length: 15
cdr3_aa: CASSYSRQGLQPQHF
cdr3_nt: TGTGCCAGCAGTTACTCGAGACAGGGGTTACAGCCCCAGCATTTT

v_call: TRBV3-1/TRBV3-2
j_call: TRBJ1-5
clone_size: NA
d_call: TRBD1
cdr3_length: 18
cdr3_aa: CASTHPPRQGRSNQPQHF
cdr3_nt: TGTGCCAGCACCCACCCCCCCCGACAGGGTAGGAGCAATCAGCCCCAGCATTTT

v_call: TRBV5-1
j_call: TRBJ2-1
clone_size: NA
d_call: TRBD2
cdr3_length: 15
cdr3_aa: CASSLGGGPYNEQFF
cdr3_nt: TGCGCCAGCAGCTTGGGGGGAGGGCCGTACAATGAGCAGTTCTTC

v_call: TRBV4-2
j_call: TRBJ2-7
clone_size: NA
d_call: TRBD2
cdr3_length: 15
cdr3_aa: CASSQGTGGPYEQYF
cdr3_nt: TGTGCCAGCAGCCAAGGCACGGGAGGGCCCTACGAGCAGTACTTC

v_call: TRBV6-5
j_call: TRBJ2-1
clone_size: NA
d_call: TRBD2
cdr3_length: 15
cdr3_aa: CASTVAGGPGNEQFF
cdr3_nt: TGTGCCAGCACCGTAGCGGGAGGGCCCGGCAATGAGCAGTTCTTC

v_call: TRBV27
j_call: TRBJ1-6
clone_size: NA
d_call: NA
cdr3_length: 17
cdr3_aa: CASTKGGWEDLNSPLHF
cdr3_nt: TGTGCCAGCACCAAAGGGGGTTGGGAAGACCTTAATTCACCCCTCCACTTT

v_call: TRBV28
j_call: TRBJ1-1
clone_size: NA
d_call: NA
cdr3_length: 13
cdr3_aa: CASISIGRTEAFF
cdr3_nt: TGTGCCAGCATCTCCATAGGGAGGACTGAAGCTTTCTTT

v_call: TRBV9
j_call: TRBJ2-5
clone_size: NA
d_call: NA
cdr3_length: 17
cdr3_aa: CASSVDGRDSFQETQYF
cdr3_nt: TGTGCCAGCAGCGTAGATGGGCGGGACAGCTTCCAAGAGACCCAGTACTTC

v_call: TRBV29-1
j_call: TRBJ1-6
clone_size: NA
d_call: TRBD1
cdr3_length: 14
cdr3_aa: CSVSIGQGDSPLHF
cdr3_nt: TGCAGCGTATCGATAGGACAGGGTGATTCACCCCTCCACTTT

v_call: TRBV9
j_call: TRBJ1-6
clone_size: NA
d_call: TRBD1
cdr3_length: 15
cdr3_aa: CASSPWTGGNSPLHF
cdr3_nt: TGTGCCAGCAGCCCCTGGACAGGGGGTAATTCACCCCTCCACTTT

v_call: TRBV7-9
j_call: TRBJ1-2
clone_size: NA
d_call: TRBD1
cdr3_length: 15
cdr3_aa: CASSSGTGPDYGYTF
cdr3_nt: TGTGCCAGCAGCTCCGGGACAGGGCCGGACTATGGCTACACCTTC

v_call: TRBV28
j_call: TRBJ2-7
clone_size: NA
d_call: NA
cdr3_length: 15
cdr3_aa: CASSLPSMGRHEQYF
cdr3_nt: TGTGCCAGCAGTTTACCAAGTATGGGGCGGCACGAGCAGTACTTC

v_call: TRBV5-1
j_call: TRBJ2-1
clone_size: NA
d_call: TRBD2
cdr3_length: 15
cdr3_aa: CASSLGLAGKNEQFF
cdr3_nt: TGCGCCAGCAGCTTAGGACTAGCGGGGAAAAATGAGCAGTTCTTC

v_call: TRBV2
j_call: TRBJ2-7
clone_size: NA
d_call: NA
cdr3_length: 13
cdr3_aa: CASSEGRLYEQYF
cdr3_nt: TGTGCCAGCAGTGAAGGGCGGCTGTACGAGCAGTACTTC

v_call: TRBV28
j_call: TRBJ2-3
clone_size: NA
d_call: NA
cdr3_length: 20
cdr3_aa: CASSPRVGAAVWPRSDTQYF
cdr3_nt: TGTGCCAGCAGTCCCAGGGTAGGGGCTGCGGTGTGGCCTCGGTCAGATACGCAGTATTTT

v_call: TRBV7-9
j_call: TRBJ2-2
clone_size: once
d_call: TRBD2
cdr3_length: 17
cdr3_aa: CASSRLSGRGRTGELFF
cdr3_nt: TGTGCCAGCAGCCGACTTAGCGGGAGGGGAAGAACCGGGGAGCTGTTTTTT

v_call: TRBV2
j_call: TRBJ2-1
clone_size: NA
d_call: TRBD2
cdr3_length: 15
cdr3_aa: CASSIREGLAGEQFF
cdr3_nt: TGTGCCAGCAGCATACGGGAGGGCCTTGCCGGTGAGCAGTTCTTC

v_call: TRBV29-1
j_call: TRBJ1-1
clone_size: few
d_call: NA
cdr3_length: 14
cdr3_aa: CSARLGTTNTEAFF
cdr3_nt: TGCAGCGCCAGATTGGGGACAACGAACACTGAAGCTTTCTTT

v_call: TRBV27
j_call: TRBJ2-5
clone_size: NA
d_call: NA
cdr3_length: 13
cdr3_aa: CASSARDQETQYF
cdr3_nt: TGTGCCAGCAGTGCCCGGGATCAAGAGACCCAGTACTTC

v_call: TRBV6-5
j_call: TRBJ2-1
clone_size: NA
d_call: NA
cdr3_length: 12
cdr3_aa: CASGLQGGEQFF
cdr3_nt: TGTGCCAGCGGCCTTCAAGGAGGTGAGCAGTTCTTC

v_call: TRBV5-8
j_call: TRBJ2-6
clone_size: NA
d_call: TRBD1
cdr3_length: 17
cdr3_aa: CASSFGQVLSGANVLTF
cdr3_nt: TGTGCCAGCAGCTTCGGACAGGTCCTCTCTGGGGCCAACGTCCTGACTTTC

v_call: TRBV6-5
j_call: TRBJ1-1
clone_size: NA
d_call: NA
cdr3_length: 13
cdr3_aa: CASRSWGDTEAFF
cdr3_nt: TGTGCCAGCAGGTCCTGGGGAGACACTGAAGCTTTCTTT